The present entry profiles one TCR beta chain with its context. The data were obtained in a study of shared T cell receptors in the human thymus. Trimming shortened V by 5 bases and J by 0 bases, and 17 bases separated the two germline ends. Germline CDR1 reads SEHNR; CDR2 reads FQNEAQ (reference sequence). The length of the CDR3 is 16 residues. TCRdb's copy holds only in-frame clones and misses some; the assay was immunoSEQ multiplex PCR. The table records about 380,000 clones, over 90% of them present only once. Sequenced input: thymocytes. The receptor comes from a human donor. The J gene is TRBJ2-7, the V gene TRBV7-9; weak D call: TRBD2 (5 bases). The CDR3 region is CASSRSGSTSSYEQYF. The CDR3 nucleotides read TGTGCCAGCAGCAGATCCGGATCCACTAGCTCCTACGAGCAGTACTTC.